This T cell receptor (beta chain) was found in a study of T cells in Graves' hyperthyroidism and ophthalmopathy. Points from the study as a whole: Most clonotypes that expanded in the thyroid above 0.001 also showed up in blood. Classification by a 13 V-J model distinguished ophthalmopathy from stable hyperthyroidism.

Ten or more counts support this clonotype. Its target is not known. CDR1 is MNHNS and CDR2 is SASEGT in the germline V gene. The V end lost 7 bases, the J end lost 0 bases, and 14 bases lay between the germline ends. The CDR3 is 15 amino acids. The investigators amplified TCR beta CDR3 regions from RNA transcripts. The HTBI primer set served for first-round RT-PCR of the TCR CDR3. Using its own MiXCR run on the multiplex PCR reads, TCRdb lists one record per CDR3 protein. The top ten clones hold approximately 15% of a sample with 500,000 or so distinct CDR3 sequences, more than 15% of them seen once. Lactation, pregnancy, other autoimmune disease or uncontrolled infection excluded patients. Diagnosing involved the use of clinical symptoms, serum thyroxine and TRAb, thyroid ultrasound and orbital computed tomography.

Sequencing input: blood. This rearrangement joins TRBV6-1 to TRBJ2-3; perhaps TRBD2 as D (6 bases). The clonotype was recovered from a young woman with Graves' ophthalmopathy. CDR3 sequence: CASTPSAGSTDTQYF. In DNA, the CDR3 is TGTGCCAGCACCCCTAGCGCGGGGAGCACAGATACGCAGTATTTT.